One and the same sample provided the 8 T cell receptor beta chains below, sequenced in a study of cytomegalovirus exposure and HLA in healthy donors. Generated by immunoSEQ multiplex PCR, the TCRdb table keeps only in-frame clones and is missing some. The data contain about 140,000 clones, 85% to 90% of them seen just once; the ten biggest clones take up over 6.5%. The material sequenced was PBMCs. All receptors derive from a woman in her late teens or twenties in good health and CMV-seropositive.

A remark on this clone: The junction differs from germline at one of its ends, possibly a read error. The J gene is TRBJ1-1, the V gene TRBV10-3; TRBD1 aligns across 9 bases. CDR1 and CDR2 (germline): ENHRY, SYGVKD. The CDR3 length is 13 residues. The CDR3 sequence: CAMSGTGITEAFF. CDR3 nucleotides: TGTGCCATGAGTGGGACAGGGATAACTGAAGCTTTCTTT.

The J gene is TRBJ1-6, the V gene TRBV5-1; D gene ambiguous. CDR1 is SGHRS, CDR2 YFSETQ, per germline. The CDR3 extends over 15 amino acids. Trimming removed 0 bases at V and 7 bases at J, with 11 bases between. CDR3 DNA sequence: TGCGCCAGCAGCTTGGACGGGTCCTCAAATTCACCCCTCCACTTT. Protein sequence: CASSLDGSSNSPLHF.

This chain connects TRBV18 to TRBJ1-2; D possibly corresponds to TRBD1 (6 bases). Trimming took off 2 bases at V and 2 bases at J, with 15 bases between the two ends. The CDR3 is 16 amino acids. Germline V CDR1 and CDR2: KGHSH, LQKENI. CDR3 DNA sequence: TGTGCCAGCTCACCAGCCTGGTCACAGGGAAACTATGGCTACACCTTC. Protein sequence: CASSPAWSQGNYGYTF.

This sequence joins TRBV7-2 and TRBJ1-3, with 7 positions matching TRBD1. CDR1 and CDR2 (germline): SGHTA, FQGNSA. Trimming took 1 base from V and 2 from J; bases not matched to a gene: 5. The CDR3 consists of 16 residues. CDR3 DNA sequence: TGTGCCAGCAGCTTAGGACAGGGTGGAACTGGAAACACCATATATTTT. Translating gives CASSLGQGGTGNTIYF.

The chain joins TRBV15 to TRBJ2-1; D is perhaps TRBD1 (6 bases). Germline V lookup: CDR1 LNHNV, CDR2 YYDKDF (reference sequence). The CDR3 extends over 14 amino acids. With 3 bases removed from V and 10 bases from J, the gap between germline ends came to 16 bases. CDR3 residues: CATSSEGVKTEQFF. The CDR3 DNA is TGTGCCACCAGCAGCGAGGGGGTTAAAACCGAGCAGTTCTTC.

This clone was counted a single time. V usage is TRBV5-1 and J usage is TRBJ2-7; TRBD2 agrees at 12 bases. The germline V gene encodes CDR1 SGHRS and CDR2 YFSETQ. The CDR3 has 18 amino acids. The trim removed 4 bases at V and 6 bases at J, leaving 17 bases unmatched. In DNA form, the CDR3 reads TGCGCCAGCAGCATGGGGTTGTTGACTAGCGGGAGATTTGGCGAGCAGTACTTC. As protein: CASSMGLLTSGRFGEQYF.

The chain combines TRBV15 with TRBJ1-5; the D is unclear. Germline values: CDR1 LNHNV, CDR2 YYDKDF (reference sequence). The length of the CDR3 is 13 residues. The V and J ends lost 5 bases and 4 bases respectively, with 9 bases between them. The CDR3 reads CATSSGGNQPQHF. The CDR3 bases are TGTGCCACCAGCTCGGGAGGGAATCAGCCCCAGCATTTT. The whole variable domain, remainder taken from reference TRBV15 and TRBJ1-5, is DAMVIQNPRYQVTQFGKPVTLSCSQTLNHNVMYWYQQKSSQAPKLLFHYYDKDFNNEADTPDNFQSRRPNTSFCFLDIRSPGLGDTAMYLCATSSGGNQPQHFGDGTRLSIL.

V gene TRBV2 combines with J gene TRBJ2-3; tentatively, D is TRBD2 (5 bases). The V end was cut by 6 bases, the J end by 0 bases, with 10 bases between. From germline, CDR1 is SNHLY and CDR2 FYNNEI. CDR3 length: 14 amino acids. The CDR3 coding sequence is TGTGCCAGCAGATCGCGGGCGAGCACAGATACGCAGTATTTT. Its translation is CASRSRASTDTQYF.